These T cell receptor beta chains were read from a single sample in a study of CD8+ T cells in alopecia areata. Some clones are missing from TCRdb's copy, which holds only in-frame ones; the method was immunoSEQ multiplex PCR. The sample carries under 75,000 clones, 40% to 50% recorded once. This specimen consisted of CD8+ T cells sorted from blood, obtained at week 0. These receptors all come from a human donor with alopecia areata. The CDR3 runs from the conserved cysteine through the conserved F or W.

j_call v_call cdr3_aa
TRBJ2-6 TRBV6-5 CASSYDQVRGANVLTF
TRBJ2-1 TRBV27 CASSLRAGSYNEQFF
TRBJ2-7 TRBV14 CASSRASYEQYF
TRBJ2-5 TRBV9 CASSGPGGLETQYF
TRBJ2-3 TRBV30 CAWGGTSINTDTQYF
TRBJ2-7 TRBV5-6 CASSRTGPYEQYF
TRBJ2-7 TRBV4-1 CASSQISSGSYEQYF
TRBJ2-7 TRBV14 CASNLAGAPYEQYF
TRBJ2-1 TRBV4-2 CASSQEWYAFF
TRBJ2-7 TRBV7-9 CASSSQSRTSHEQYF
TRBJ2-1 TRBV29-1 CSVAASDYNEQFF
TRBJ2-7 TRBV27 CASSFTAPPAYEQYF
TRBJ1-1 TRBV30 CAWGQGNTEAFF